This TCR beta chain was obtained from a study of blood T cells in healthy people across ages. Notes on the study in general: Reliance upon unsorted PBMCs precluded definitive naive versus antigen-experienced comparison. There were more naive CD4+ cells and higher diversity in long-lived donors than in aged donors. Diversity was estimated from one million T cells, and these estimates were considered underestimates.

Of note for this clonotype: Its antigen is currently unknown.

Trimming removed 5 bases from V and 4 bases from J, with 11 bases in between. CDR3 length: 12 residues. Germline lookup yields CDR1 SQVTM and CDR2 ANQGSEA. Sample-barcoded 5' priming and a J-beta primer mix drove a second PCR of roughly 7 to 11 cycles. TCRdb re-derived calls from the 5' RACE reads in MiXCR, one entry per CDR3 protein. The sample consists of about 780,000 distinct CDR3 sequences, roughly 25% of them appearing once. The same data also went into a second study, on T cells of mothers and their children. Turning to that study: In each mother, TCR beta CDR3 reads exceeded 10 million; in each child, they numbered a few million.

The rearrangement links TRBV29-1 to TRBJ1-1, with D maybe TRBD1 (5 bases). Specimen: blood. This TCR derives from a boy between 5 and 17 years old in good health. The CDR3 coding sequence is TGCAGCGTTCACCCGGGGGGCACTGAAGCTTTCTTT. Its protein is CSVHPGGTEAFF. Supplemented by reference TRBV29-1 and TRBJ1-1, the full variable domain reads SAVISQKPSRDICQRGTSLTIQCQVDSQVTMMFWYRQQPGQSLTLIATANQGSEATYESGFVIDKFPISRPNLTFSTLTVSNMSPEDSSIYLCSVHPGGTEAFFGQGTRLTVV.